This T cell receptor beta chain was documented in a study of shared clonotypes between healthy human individuals. Turning to the study itself: Researchers assigned three CD4 naive, three CD4 memory, two CD8 naive and one CD8 memory plate to each donor. Notes on the study in general: Generation probability values for non-shared clonotypes were lower than those for clonotypes shared by all four donors. Only a few donors were included, so the genetic and exposure-history diversity represented was limited.

V was pared by 3 bases and J by 4 bases, with 25 bases between. Germline loops: CDR1 SNHLY, CDR2 FYNNEI. The CDR3 is 18 residues long. Sequencing was performed with immunoSEQ multiplex PCR; in TCRdb, only in-frame clones are kept and a portion is missing. The profile covers fewer than 3 million clones, with around 92% appearing a single time and 0.3% to 0.45% taken by the ten largest. For this clone: The antigen remains unidentified.

This TCR derives from a man younger than 30 in good health. Some clones in this sample may be carry-over from other donors' samples. V is TRBV2 and J is TRBJ2-7, with D tentatively TRBD2 (5 bases). Material for sequencing was naive CD4+ T cells from PBMCs. Specified subset: CD45RA+ positively selected. CDR3: CASSEGPGNTGILYEQYF. The CDR3 bases are TGTGCCAGCAGTGAGGGTCCGGGAAATACGGGGATTTTGTACGAGCAGTACTTC.